Listed below are T cell receptor beta chains from one sample, sequenced in a study of CD8+CD57+ T cells in acquired aplastic anemia. MiXCR, applied by TCRdb to the reads, yields one record per CDR3 protein. The sample holds 75,000 to 90,000 distinct CDR3 sequences, over 35% seen once. Sequences were obtained from sorted CD4+, CD8+, or CD8+CD57+ T cells (not recorded which) from PBMCs. These receptors all stem from a human donor in good health, serving as a control. The CDR3 runs from the conserved cysteine through the conserved F or W. Each record gives: clone size, CDR3 length, V gene, J gene, CDR3 protein. Some rows have no size entry. The others give once, few or many, or a class for an expanded clone.

size: .
length: 15
V: TRBV24-1
J: TRBJ2-1
CDR3: CATSDSGTSGYEQFF

size: .
length: 14
V: TRBV5-1
J: TRBJ1-4
CDR3: CASRQTRGSEKLFF

size: many
length: 15
V: TRBV7-9
J: TRBJ2-7
CDR3: CASSTLAGASYEQYF

size: .
length: 12
V: TRBV7-2
J: TRBJ2-7
CDR3: CASSPRAYEQYF

size: many
length: 14
V: TRBV20-1
J: TRBJ2-1
CDR3: CSARSGDAIDEQFF

size: many
length: 13
V: TRBV19
J: TRBJ2-7
CDR3: CASSIFSGSEQYF

size: .
length: 13
V: TRBV15
J: TRBJ1-6
CDR3: CATKGMLNSPLHF

size: .
length: 11
V: TRBV2
J: TRBJ2-2
CDR3: CASISPGELFF

size: .
length: 14
V: TRBV19
J: TRBJ1-4
CDR3: CASSDTGGAEKLFF

size: many
length: 16
V: TRBV19
J: TRBJ1-2
CDR3: CASTPLGGRGNYGYTF

size: few
length: 15
V: TRBV11-2
J: TRBJ1-1
CDR3: CASSLVGNRGPEAFF

size: .
length: 13
V: TRBV10-2
J: TRBJ2-3
CDR3: CASRGYSTDTQYF

size: .
length: 13
V: TRBV13
J: TRBJ2-5
CDR3: CASSRLVQETQYF

size: .
length: 14
V: TRBV10-3
J: TRBJ2-1
CDR3: CAIGVAGVHNEQFF

size: many
length: 14
V: TRBV6-1
J: TRBJ1-1
CDR3: CASSPTDSQFEAFF

size: .
length: 12
V: TRBV30
J: TRBJ1-2
CDR3: CAWSVTEYGYTF

size: .
length: 13
V: TRBV7-8
J: TRBJ1-1
CDR3: CASSSEKNTEAFF

size: many
length: 14
V: TRBV5-4
J: TRBJ2-7
CDR3: CASSTGQGAREQYF

size: .
length: 16
V: TRBV10-3
J: TRBJ1-5
CDR3: CAISDSGTGPYQPQHF

size: once
length: 12
V: TRBV11-1
J: TRBJ2-7
CDR3: CANSLNRGEQYF

size: many
length: 17
V: TRBV10-1
J: TRBJ2-2
CDR3: CASSREQTPFNTGELFF

size: .
length: 10
V: TRBV7-9
J: TRBJ2-5
CDR3: CASSLGTQYF

size: .
length: 15
V: TRBV11-3
J: TRBJ2-7
CDR3: CASSRRDRGGNEQYF

size: many
length: 12
V: TRBV2
J: TRBJ2-5
CDR3: CASSVIEETQYF

size: many
length: 12
V: TRBV20-1
J: TRBJ1-1
CDR3: CSALEGDTEAFF

size: .
length: 13
V: TRBV10-2
J: TRBJ1-5
CDR3: CASSGQFNQPQHF

size: .
length: 16
V: TRBV25-1
J: TRBJ2-3
CDR3: CASSQVRRQGHDTQYF

size: .
length: 13
V: TRBV2
J: TRBJ1-5
CDR3: CASSVRDGQPQHF

size: .
length: 12
V: TRBV9
J: TRBJ1-2
CDR3: CASSVGVYGYTF

size: many
length: 15
V: TRBV11-2
J: TRBJ2-7
CDR3: CASSTDGRGDYEQYF

size: many
length: 14
V: TRBV2
J: TRBJ1-2
CDR3: CASSEARGPAGYTF

size: .
length: 13
V: TRBV10-3
J: TRBJ1-6
CDR3: CAISGTGDSPLHF

size: .
length: 13
V: TRBV30
J: TRBJ2-7
CDR3: CAWSVSQGNEQYF

size: many
length: 14
V: TRBV19
J: TRBJ2-2
CDR3: CASKRGSNTGELFF

size: many
length: 15
V: TRBV20-1
J: TRBJ2-5
CDR3: CSASHGLAGAETQYF

size: many
length: 15
V: TRBV9
J: TRBJ1-1
CDR3: CASSVEGTGDTEAFF

size: many
length: 10
V: TRBV6-1
J: TRBJ1-1
CDR3: CASLSPEAFF

size: many
length: 15
V: TRBV20-1
J: TRBJ2-7
CDR3: CSAAGLAAGSYEQYF

size: .
length: 14
V: TRBV20-1
J: TRBJ2-3
CDR3: CSASGTTGWDTQYF

size: once
length: 13
V: TRBV19
J: TRBJ1-1
CDR3: CASKGGTYTEAFF

size: .
length: 16
V: TRBV24-1
J: TRBJ2-1
CDR3: CATSDRLKPNGNEQFF

size: .
length: 16
V: TRBV4-1
J: TRBJ2-3
CDR3: CASSPKGGRRTDTQYF

size: many
length: 12
V: TRBV7-8
J: TRBJ2-7
CDR3: CASSWDRYEQYF

size: .
length: 11
V: TRBV19
J: TRBJ1-5
CDR3: CASRQNQPQHF

size: many
length: 13
V: TRBV29-1
J: TRBJ2-5
CDR3: CSVEDEVGETQYF

size: .
length: 15
V: TRBV20-1
J: TRBJ2-7
CDR3: CSAREGGGPSYEQYF

size: .
length: 11
V: TRBV2
J: TRBJ1-2
CDR3: CASIGGLGYTF

size: many
length: 17
V: TRBV11-1
J: TRBJ1-3
CDR3: CASSPSPGDRSGNTIYF

size: many
length: 14
V: TRBV24-1
J: TRBJ2-5
CDR3: CATSDGDSQETQYF

size: few
length: 12
V: TRBV6-5
J: TRBJ1-1
CDR3: CASSYSGATAFF

size: few
length: 13
V: TRBV19
J: TRBJ1-2
CDR3: CATEDREKNGYTF

size: .
length: 16
V: TRBV11-2
J: TRBJ1-2
CDR3: CASSRSHRDFNYGYTF

size: many
length: 13
V: TRBV20-1
J: TRBJ1-1
CDR3: CSARTGTVAEAFF